A single sample is the source of the 28 T cell receptor beta chains below, sequenced in a study of T-cell reconstitution after alpha-beta-depleted transplantation in children. Molecular barcoding with unique molecular identifiers was used for the TCRbeta library. MiXCR, run by TCRdb on the PCR reads, gives a single entry per CDR3 protein. Of fewer than 550,000 distinct CDR3 sequences detected, about an eighth appear once; the ten largest clones hold roughly 15%. Sequenced here: PBMCs, mostly from graft donor cells, sampled 180 days after TCRalphabeta/CD19-depleted stem cell transplant. The receptor source for this set is a female patient between 2 and 15 years old who had a stem cell transplant for aplastic anemia, so the T cells may come from the graft donor.

This sequence joins TRBV28 and TRBJ2-7; tentative D call: TRBD1 (5 bases). CDR1 is MDHEN, CDR2 SYDVKM, per germline. CDR3 size: 16 residues. V lost 6 bases, J lost 0 bases, and 18 bases lay in between. The CDR3 region has the DNA TGTGCCAGCAGCCTAAGCCCGGACATCTACTCCTACGAGCAGTACTTC. It encodes CASSLSPDIYSYEQYF.

This clonotype was seen a few times. J is TRBJ2-7 and V is TRBV28; 15 bases match TRBD2. V trimming: 3 bases; J trimming: 0 bases; junction bases outside the gene matches: 6. This CDR3 is 18 amino acids long. The germline V gene has CDR1 MDHEN and CDR2 SYDVKM. In DNA form, the CDR3 reads TGTGCCAGCAGTTTGGGACTAGCGGGAGGTCACAGCTCCTACGAGCAGTACTTC. Its translation is CASSLGLAGGHSSYEQYF.

The CDR3 spells CSARARGSSYEQYF. CDR3 in DNA: TGCAGTGCTAGAGCCAGGGGGAGCTCCTACGAGCAGTACTTC. The genes are TRBV20-1 and TRBJ2-7; 7 bases fit TRBD1. Germline values: CDR1 DFQATT, CDR2 SNEGSKA (reference sequence). The CDR3 runs to 14 residues. The V gene end was trimmed by 1 base and the J gene end by 0 bases; junction bases not matched to a gene: 3.

The chain joins TRBV11-2 to TRBJ2-1; the match to TRBD2 covers 10 bases. The V gene end was trimmed by 5 bases and the J gene end by 3 bases; junction bases not matched to a gene: 4. Germline CDR1 reads SGHAT; CDR2 reads FQNNGV. The CDR3 loop spans 15 amino acids. CDR3 amino acids: CASSESSGSYNEQFF. The CDR3, as DNA: TGTGCCAGCAGCGAGTCTAGCGGGAGCTACAATGAGCAGTTCTTC.

This clonotype showed up just a few times. The chain has TRBV13 and TRBJ2-7, with D possibly being TRBD1 (5 bases). The CDR3 has 14 amino acids. Germline lookup yields CDR1 PRHDT and CDR2 FYEKMQ (reference sequence). Trimming cost V 0 bases and J 3 bases, with 9 bases left between them. The CDR3 DNA sequence: TGTGCCAGCAGCTTAGGACAGGCCCTCTACGAGCAGTACTTC. Protein: CASSLGQALYEQYF.

This clonotype was detected a few times. This chain joins TRBV27 and TRBJ1-2; 7 nucleotides match TRBD1. The CDR3 is 13 residues long. The J segment lost 4 bases and the V segment lost 6 bases, leaving 5 bases of the junction unmatched. The germline V gene has CDR1 MNHEY and CDR2 SMNVEV (reference sequence). The chain's CDR3 is CASRSTGSYGYTF. Written as DNA, the CDR3 is TGTGCCAGCAGGTCGACAGGGAGCTATGGCTACACCTTC.

The chain carries TRBV28 and TRBJ2-7; D is undetermined. The CDR3 extends over 14 amino acids. Germline V gene data show CDR1 as MDHEN and CDR2 as SYDVKM. V was clipped by 3 bases and J by 2 bases, with 11 bases between them. In DNA, the CDR3 is TGTGCCAGCAGTTTCCCTCAATCCCCCTACGAGCAGTACTTC. Protein sequence: CASSFPQSPYEQYF.

This chain joins TRBV15 and TRBJ1-1, with no clear D. V shed 4 bases and J shed 0 bases, with 6 bases lying between them. CDR1 LNHNV and CDR2 YYDKDF come from the germline V gene (reference sequence). The CDR3 extends over 13 amino acids. In DNA form, the CDR3 reads TGTGCCACCAGCATCGGAATGAACACTGAAGCTTTCTTT. This sequence encodes CATSIGMNTEAFF.

This clonotype was observed a few times. The rearrangement links TRBV15 to TRBJ2-7; 8 bases line up with TRBD2. V trimming: 0 bases; J trimming: 5 bases; junction bases outside the gene matches: 9. Looked up from germline, CDR1 is LNHNV and CDR2 is YYDKDF (reference sequence). The CDR3 is 16 residues long. The CDR3 coding sequence is TGTGCCACCAGCAGAGACGGGAGGGCCCTGGCCGACGAGCAGTACGTC. As protein: CATSRDGRALADEQYV.

V is TRBV4-3 and J is TRBJ2-1; TRBD2 aligns across 8 bases. The J segment lost 8 bases and the V segment lost 0 bases, leaving 6 bases of the junction unmatched. The CDR3 consists of 15 residues. From germline, CDR1 is LGHNA and CDR2 YSLEER. The CDR3 is CASSQDPAGVYEQFF. In nucleotides, the CDR3 is TGCGCCAGCAGCCAAGACCCAGCGGGAGTCTATGAGCAGTTCTTC.

The CDR3 here is CASRSTSGRVGYF. In nucleotides, the CDR3 is TGTGCCAGCAGATCTACTAGCGGGAGAGTGGGGTACTTC. The V gene is TRBV28, the J gene TRBJ2-4, with 11 bases aligning to TRBD2. Germline V lookup: CDR1 MDHEN, CDR2 SYDVKM. V lost 6 bases to trimming and J lost 15 bases; unmatched junction nucleotides: 10. The CDR3 runs 13 residues.

This clonotype was counted a few times. This chain joins TRBV5-1 and TRBJ2-7, with 13 bases matching TRBD2. Germline trimming cut 4 bases from V and 1 base from J; bases unmatched to any gene: 2. CDR1 and CDR2 (germline): SGHRS, YFSETQ. CDR3 size: 15 residues. The CDR3 DNA follows: TGCGCCAGCAGCATGGGACTAGCGGGATCCTACGAGCAGTACTTC. Residues: CASSMGLAGSYEQYF.

This clonotype was counted only a few times. The V call is TRBV28, the J call TRBJ1-2; possibly TRBD1 for D (5 bases). V was pared by 5 bases and J by 4 bases, with 20 bases between. The CDR3 sequence is 16 residues long. Germline values: CDR1 MDHEN, CDR2 SYDVKM. The CDR3 sequence: CASSPGGISYSYGYTF. CDR3 bases: TGTGCCAGCAGTCCCGGGGGGATCTCTTACAGCTATGGCTACACCTTC.

The CDR3 protein is CASSQDARTPYFKQYF. CDR3 in DNA: TGCGCCAGCAGCCAAGATGCGCGTACACCTTACTTCAAGCAGTACTTC. The J gene is TRBJ2-7, the V gene TRBV4-3; D gene ambiguous. The CDR3 sequence is 16 residues long. Germline V CDR1 and CDR2: LGHNA, YSLEER. V lost 0 bases to trimming and J lost 8 bases, with 20 bases between them.

The sample holds a few counts of this clonotype. The gene calls are TRBV5-6 and TRBJ2-1, with 11 bases identical to TRBD2. The V and J ends lost 0 bases and 8 bases, in that order; junction bases with no gene match: 7. There are 16 residues in the CDR3. The germline V gene encodes CDR1 SGHDT and CDR2 YYEEEE. CDR3 protein: CASSLAASGRLYEQFF. CDR3 DNA sequence: TGTGCCAGCAGCTTGGCGGCTAGCGGGAGGTTATATGAGCAGTTCTTC.

There are a few counts of this clonotype. The chain uses TRBV27 and TRBJ2-5, with D possibly being TRBD1 (6 bases). CDR1 is MNHEY, CDR2 SMNVEV, per germline (reference sequence). V was clipped by 2 bases and J by 4 bases, with 11 bases between them. CDR3 size: 14 residues. CDR3 coding DNA: TGTGCCAGCAGTTTAGGGGGCATCGGAGAGACCCAGTACTTC. It encodes CASSLGGIGETQYF.

The J gene is TRBJ2-2, the V gene TRBV2; 9 bases match TRBD1. CDR3 size: 16 residues. Germline CDR1 reads SNHLY; CDR2 reads FYNNEI. V gave up 6 bases and J gave up 4 bases; unmatched junction bases: 9. The CDR3 here is CASRAAGTGITGELFF. In nucleotides, the CDR3 is TGTGCCAGCAGGGCCGCCGGGACAGGGATCACCGGGGAGCTGTTTTTT.

J is TRBJ1-6 and V is TRBV20-1; a weak D match, TRBD1 (5 bases). V gave up 4 bases and J gave up 7 bases, with 14 bases separating them. The V gene's germline CDR1 is DFQATT and CDR2 SNEGSKA (reference sequence). This CDR3 is built from 14 residues. The CDR3 sequence: CSAMIGHLNSPLHF. Here the CDR3 DNA reads TGCAGTGCTATGATCGGACACCTCAATTCACCCCTCCACTTT.

This clonotype has a count of ten or more. This chain joins TRBV12-3 or TRBV12-4 and TRBJ1-2; 8 bases are shared with TRBD1. The CDR3 covers 16 residues. V trimming: 5 bases; J trimming: 8 bases; junction bases outside the gene matches: 16. The CDR3 sequence is CASSDTLRQGRGGYTF. Written as DNA, the CDR3 is TGTGCCAGCAGTGACACCCTAAGACAGGGGCGAGGCGGCTACACCTTC.

The chain links TRBV3-1 to TRBJ2-2; D could derive from TRBD1 or TRBD2 (5 bases each). Trimming pared 10 bases from V and 7 bases from J, leaving 16 bases between. Germline V gene sequence: CDR1 LGHDT, CDR2 YNNKEL (reference sequence). CDR3 size: 13 residues. The CDR3 is CATHAQGVGELFF. The CDR3 DNA is TGTGCCACGCACGCTCAGGGAGTCGGGGAGCTGTTTTTT.

The chain carries TRBV7-2 and TRBJ2-3; D not resolved. Germline CDR1 reads SGHTA; CDR2 reads FQGNSA. Trimming shortened V by 5 bases and J by 0 bases, and 15 bases separated the two germline ends. The CDR3 is made up of 16 amino acids. In DNA, the CDR3 is TGTGCCAGCAGCACCGGACCAGCCCCTAGCACAGATACGCAGTATTTT. Its translation is CASSTGPAPSTDTQYF.

This clonotype has ten or more counts. V gene TRBV7-6 combines with J gene TRBJ2-2; 7 bases line up with TRBD2. The germline gives CDR1 SGHVS, CDR2 FNYEAQ. The CDR3 covers 15 residues. Trimming took 5 bases from V and 3 from J; bases not matched to a gene: 6. The CDR3, as DNA: TGTGCCAGCAGCATGCTAGCGGAGTACACCGGGGAGCTGTTTTTT. As protein: CASSMLAEYTGELFF.

Only a few counts were recorded for this clonotype. The chain uses TRBV29-1 and TRBJ1-1, with 8 bases fitting TRBD1. CDR1 and CDR2 from the germline V gene are SQVTM and ANQGSEA. J was trimmed by 6 bases and V by 3 bases; bases with no gene match: 12. This CDR3 contains 15 residues. For the CDR3, the DNA is TGCAGCGTTGATCTACGCCTTAGGACAGGGCCTGAAGCTTTCTTT. It specifies CSVDLRLRTGPEAFF.

This clonotype has more than one count but fewer than ten. The J gene is TRBJ1-1, the V gene TRBV20-1; D is undetermined. The CDR3 runs 12 residues. Trimming removed 3 bases from V and 2 bases from J, with 7 bases in between. Germline V gene sequence: CDR1 DFQATT, CDR2 SNEGSKA (reference sequence). In nucleotides, the CDR3 is TGCAGTGCTAGCCAGTCCAACACTGAAGCTTTCTTT. As protein: CSASQSNTEAFF.

This clonotype was detected a few times. The V call is TRBV12-3 or TRBV12-4, the J call TRBJ1-2; possible D gene TRBD1, 5 bases. The CDR3 is 15 residues long. Deletions cut 1 base from V and 2 bases from J, with 11 bases between. The CDR3 spells CASSLGAGLNYGYTF. DNA of the CDR3: TGTGCCAGCAGTTTAGGGGCAGGGCTCAACTATGGCTACACCTTC.

V gene TRBV2 combines with J gene TRBJ2-6; TRBD2 matches at 7 bases. V gave up 4 bases and J gave up 0 bases; unmatched junction bases: 9. The CDR3 is made up of 18 amino acids. The germline V gene has CDR1 SNHLY and CDR2 FYNNEI. The CDR3 is CASSGEGRPLSGANVLTF. CDR3 coding DNA: TGTGCCAGCAGTGGGGAGGGCCGTCCCCTCTCTGGGGCCAACGTCCTGACTTTC.

This clonotype was counted only a few times. The CDR3 sequence: CASSQDLRNEKLFF. The CDR3 region has the DNA TGTGCCAGCAGCCAAGATTTAAGAAATGAAAAACTGTTTTTT. V is TRBV14 and J is TRBJ1-4; D unclear. Looked up from germline, CDR1 is SGHDN and CDR2 is FVKESK. The germline V and J ends were trimmed by 0 bases and 5 bases, with 7 bases remaining between them. CDR3 length: 14 residues.

This clonotype showed up just a few times. The chain has TRBV12-3 or TRBV12-4 and TRBJ1-2, with D hard to call. The CDR3 has 13 residues. Trimming cost V 3 bases and J 1 base, with 6 bases left between them. CDR3 DNA: TGTGCCAGCAGTTTTGGCCTTAACTATGGCTACACCTTC. Protein: CASSFGLNYGYTF.